This entry features one TCR beta chain sequence. Its antigen is currently unknown. The data belong to a study of regulatory T cells in long-lasting Graves disease. Study overall: In persistent Graves' disease, antithyroid drugs had been taken for over 5 years and TSH receptor antibodies stayed positive.

Construction of the TCR beta libraries employed iRepertoire HTBI primers in conjunction with Arm-PCR of CDR3 regions. TCRdb called the multiplex PCR reads again in MiXCR, with one record for every CDR3 protein. The data contain some 330,000 distinct CDR3 sequences, around 23% of them singletons. General study findings and limits: Having few samples may have compromised the accuracy. Graves' patients with persistent disease showed TCR diversity lower than patients newly diagnosed.

Regarding time point: persistent/refractory GD, antithyroid drugs over 5 years with positive TRAb. Scientists built the TCR library using RNA that was extracted from PBMCs. This sequence was found in a woman in her thirties or forties with Graves disease. The starting material was peripheral blood mononuclear cells (PBMCs), obtained when the disease was refractory, from a patient treated with antithyroid drugs.

CDR3 nucleotides: TGTGCCAGTAGTACCGGGACAGGGCGGTCTCACACTGAAGCTTTCTTT. This codes for CASSTGTGRSHTEAFF. The rearrangement uses TRBV19 and TRBJ1-1; the match to TRBD1 covers 9 bases. Germline lookup yields CDR1 LNHDA and CDR2 SQIVND (reference sequence). The CDR3 is 16 residues long. V dropped 4 bases and J dropped 3; count of bases not matched to a gene: 9.